This is a list of T cell receptor beta chains from one sample in a study of OX40 agonist ivuxolimab in advanced cancers. Sequenced by immunoSEQ multiplex PCR; TCRdb stores in-frame clones only, minus some. The table includes about 77,000 clones, roughly 87% detected once. The sample consisted of CD4+ or CD8+ T cells sorted from blood, taken in a trial of the OX40 agonist ivuxolimab. The source of these receptors is an adult with an advanced solid tumor such as melanoma, head and neck, liver or kidney cancer. CDR3s include the opening cysteine and the closing phenylalanine or tryptophan. Fields, in order: CDR3 length, D gene, J gene, V gene, clone size, CDR3 DNA, CDR3 protein. D genes are given only for firm matches. For some rows the clone size is stated as once, few or many, or as a class when expanded; others skip it.

length: 14; D: NA; J: TRBJ1-3; V: TRBV7-9; size: once; DNA: TGTGCCAGCAGCTTCGCCCAGGGTTGGAACACCATATATTTT; CDR3: CASSFAQGWNTIYF
length: 15; D: NA; J: TRBJ2-7; V: TRBV2; size: NA; DNA: TGTGCCAGCAGCCTCCCCGACTCGCCGCCCTACGAGCAGTACTTC; CDR3: CASSLPDSPPYEQYF
length: 16; D: NA; J: TRBJ1-4; V: TRBV5-1; size: NA; DNA: TGCGCCAGCAGCTTGGGACGGGACATTCCTAATGAAAAACTGTTTTTT; CDR3: CASSLGRDIPNEKLFF
length: 14; D: TRBD1; J: TRBJ2-7; V: TRBV6-5; size: NA; DNA: TGTGCCAGCGAACCGGGACAGGGGCTCTACGAGCAGTACTTC; CDR3: CASEPGQGLYEQYF
length: 14; D: TRBD1; J: TRBJ2-5; V: TRBV19; size: NA; DNA: TGTGCCAGTAGTCTACAGGGGGGTGGGGAGACCCAGTACTTC; CDR3: CASSLQGGGETQYF
length: 15; D: TRBD2; J: TRBJ2-1; V: TRBV6-1; size: NA; DNA: TGTGCCAGCCGAGGACTAGCGGGAGTTTTTAATGAGCAGTTCTTC; CDR3: CASRGLAGVFNEQFF
length: 15; D: TRBD2; J: TRBJ2-2; V: TRBV11-3; size: NA; DNA: TGTGCCAGCAGCTCTCTAGCGGGAGTGAGCGGGGAGCTGTTTTTT; CDR3: CASSSLAGVSGELFF
length: 15; D: NA; J: TRBJ2-3; V: TRBV19; size: NA; DNA: TGTGCCAGTAGTCTATACCGGGACCCGAAAGATACGCAGTATTTT; CDR3: CASSLYRDPKDTQYF
length: 13; D: NA; J: TRBJ2-2; V: TRBV11-2; size: NA; DNA: TGTGCCAGCAGCCTCGGGGGAACCGGGGAGCTGTTTTTT; CDR3: CASSLGGTGELFF
length: 14; D: TRBD2; J: TRBJ2-7; V: TRBV18; size: few; DNA: TGTGCCAGCTCCGGGACTAGCGGACCCTACGAGCAGTACTTC; CDR3: CASSGTSGPYEQYF
length: 16; D: TRBD1; J: TRBJ1-3; V: TRBV28; size: NA; DNA: TGTGCCAGCAGTAGGGACAGGTTTTCCTCTGGAAACACCATATATTTT; CDR3: CASSRDRFSSGNTIYF
length: 14; D: NA; J: TRBJ1-1; V: TRBV7-2; size: NA; DNA: TGTGCCAGCAGCCCACCGGGAGGGCGGGTTGAAGCTTTCTTT; CDR3: CASSPPGGRVEAFF
length: 14; D: NA; J: TRBJ2-1; V: TRBV9; size: NA; DNA: TGTGCCAGCAGTCCTTCTGGAGGGGGCCATGAGCAGTTCTTC; CDR3: CASSPSGGGHEQFF
length: 14; D: NA; J: TRBJ2-5; V: TRBV19; size: NA; DNA: TGTGCCAGTAGTATCGGGGTGGTAGAAGAGACCCAGTACTTC; CDR3: CASSIGVVEETQYF
length: 13; D: NA; J: TRBJ1-1; V: TRBV18; size: NA; DNA: TGTGCCAGCTTACGCCAGATGAACACTGAAGCTTTCTTT; CDR3: CASLRQMNTEAFF
length: 13; D: NA; J: TRBJ1-2; V: TRBV10-3; size: NA; DNA: TGTGCCATCAGTGCCCCTGGGCTCTATGGCTACACCTTC; CDR3: CAISAPGLYGYTF
length: 16; D: TRBD2; J: TRBJ2-5; V: TRBV5-1; size: once; DNA: TGCGCCAGCAGCCCCGGGACTAGCTGGGCGCAAGAGACCCAGTACTTC; CDR3: CASSPGTSWAQETQYF
length: 14; D: NA; J: TRBJ2-2; V: TRBV6-1; size: NA; DNA: TGTGCCAGCGGGAGGCAGTCGAACACCGGGGAGCTGTTTTTT; CDR3: CASGRQSNTGELFF
length: 17; D: TRBD1; J: TRBJ1-4; V: TRBV7-3; size: NA; DNA: TGTGCCAGCAGCGAATACCGGGACAGGGGGCAGAGGAAAAAACTGTTTTTT; CDR3: CASSEYRDRGQRKKLFF
length: 17; D: NA; J: TRBJ1-3; V: TRBV6-1; size: NA; DNA: TGTGCCAGCAGTGAACGGGGAGGACCCCTGAAGAAAGGTACCATATATTTT; CDR3: CASSERGGPLKKGTIYF
length: 14; D: NA; J: TRBJ1-5; V: TRBV4-2; size: NA; DNA: TGTGCCAGCAGCCAAGATGTTTCCCGGGCAGCCCAGCATTTT; CDR3: CASSQDVSRAAQHF
length: 15; D: TRBD1; J: TRBJ2-5; V: TRBV5-4; size: NA; DNA: TGTGCCAGCAGCTCACGACAGGGCGGTCCAGAGACCCAGTACTTC; CDR3: CASSSRQGGPETQYF
length: 15; D: NA; J: TRBJ2-3; V: TRBV10-3; size: NA; DNA: TGTGCCATCAGTGAGTCGATTGAGGCGGCAGATACGCAGTATTTT; CDR3: CAISESIEAADTQYF
length: 15; D: TRBD2; J: TRBJ2-1; V: TRBV11-2; size: NA; DNA: TGTGCCAGCAGCGTCGCGGGGGGCCCCTACAATGAGCAGTTCTTC; CDR3: CASSVAGGPYNEQFF
length: 15; D: TRBD2; J: TRBJ2-5; V: TRBV25-1; size: once; DNA: TGTGCCAGCAGTGAAGAAATAGCGGGAGGGGAGACCCAGTACTTC; CDR3: CASSEEIAGGETQYF
length: 14; D: TRBD1; J: TRBJ2-2; V: TRBV9; size: NA; DNA: TGTGCCAGCACCCGGACAGGGGACACCGGGGAGCTGTTTTTT; CDR3: CASTRTGDTGELFF
length: 14; D: TRBD2; J: TRBJ2-7; V: TRBV7-8; size: few; DNA: TGTGCCAGCAGCTTAGCCGCGGGAGGGCCTGGGCAGTACTTC; CDR3: CASSLAAGGPGQYF
length: 13; D: TRBD1; J: TRBJ1-2; V: TRBV10-1; size: few; DNA: TGCGCCAGCAGTGGGGACAGCTTCTATGGCTACACCTTC; CDR3: CASSGDSFYGYTF
length: 12; D: NA; J: TRBJ2-7; V: TRBV5-4; size: NA; DNA: TGTGCCAGCAGCTTATATGGCTACGAGCAGTACTTC; CDR3: CASSLYGYEQYF
length: 13; D: NA; J: TRBJ2-3; V: TRBV19; size: NA; DNA: TGTGCCAGTAGTATTGGGTTGGCAGATACGCAGTATTTT; CDR3: CASSIGLADTQYF
length: 16; D: TRBD1; J: TRBJ2-3; V: TRBV6-5; size: NA; DNA: TGTGCCAGCAGTTACGCCCGGGACAGGGTTACAGATACGCAGTATTTT; CDR3: CASSYARDRVTDTQYF
length: 15; D: NA; J: TRBJ2-1; V: TRBV9; size: NA; DNA: TGTGCCAGCAGCGTAGATGGAAACGCTTACAATGAGCAGTTCTTC; CDR3: CASSVDGNAYNEQFF
length: 12; D: NA; J: TRBJ1-3; V: TRBV6-5; size: few; DNA: TGTGCCAGCAGGTCCTCTGGAAACACCATATATTTT; CDR3: CASRSSGNTIYF
length: 18; D: TRBD1; J: TRBJ2-3; V: TRBV7-9; size: NA; DNA: TGTGCCAGCAGCTTTTGGACAGGGCCCTTTACTAGCACAGATACGCAGTATTTT; CDR3: CASSFWTGPFTSTDTQYF
length: 13; D: NA; J: TRBJ1-2; V: TRBV28; size: NA; DNA: TGTGCCAGCAGTTTTTCGGCAGCTTATGGCTACACCTTC; CDR3: CASSFSAAYGYTF
length: 11; D: NA; J: TRBJ2-5; V: TRBV5-1; size: few; DNA: TGCGCCAGCAGCTTAACCGAGACCCAGTACTTC; CDR3: CASSLTETQYF